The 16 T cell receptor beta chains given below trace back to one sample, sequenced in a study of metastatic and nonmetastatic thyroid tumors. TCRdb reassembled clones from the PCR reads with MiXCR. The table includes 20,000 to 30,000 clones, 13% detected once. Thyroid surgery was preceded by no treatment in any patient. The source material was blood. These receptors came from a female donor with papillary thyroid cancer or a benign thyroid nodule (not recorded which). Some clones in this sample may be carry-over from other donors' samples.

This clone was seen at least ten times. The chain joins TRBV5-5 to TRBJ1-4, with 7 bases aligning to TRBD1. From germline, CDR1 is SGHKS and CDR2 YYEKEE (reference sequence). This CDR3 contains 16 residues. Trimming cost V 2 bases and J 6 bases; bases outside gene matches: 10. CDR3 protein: CASSFRWGGTDEKLFF. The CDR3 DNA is TGTGCCAGCAGCTTTAGATGGGGAGGGACAGATGAAAAACTGTTTTTT. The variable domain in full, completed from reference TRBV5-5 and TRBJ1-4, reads DAGVTQSPTHLIKTRGQQVTLRCSPISGHKSVSWYQQVLGQGPQFIFQYYEKEERGRGNFPDRFSARQFPNYSSELNVNALLLGDSALYLCASSFRWGGTDEKLFFGSGTQLSVL.

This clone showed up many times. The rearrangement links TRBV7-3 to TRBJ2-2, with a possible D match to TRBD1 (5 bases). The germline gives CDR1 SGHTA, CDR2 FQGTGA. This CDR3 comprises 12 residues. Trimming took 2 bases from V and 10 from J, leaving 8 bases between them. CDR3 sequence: CASSLQGEELFF. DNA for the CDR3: TGTGCCAGCAGCTTACAGGGCGAGGAGCTGTTTTTT.

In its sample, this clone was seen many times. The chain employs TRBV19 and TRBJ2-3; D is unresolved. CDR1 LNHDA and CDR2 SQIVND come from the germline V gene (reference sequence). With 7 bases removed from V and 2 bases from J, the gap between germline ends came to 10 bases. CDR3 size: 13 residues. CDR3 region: CASTTPSTDTQYF. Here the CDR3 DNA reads TGTGCCAGTACCACACCATCCACAGATACGCAGTATTTT.

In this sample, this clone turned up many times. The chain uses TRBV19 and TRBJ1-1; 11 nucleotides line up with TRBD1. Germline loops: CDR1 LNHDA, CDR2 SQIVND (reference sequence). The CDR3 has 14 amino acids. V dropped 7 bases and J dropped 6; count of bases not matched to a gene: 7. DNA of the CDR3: TGTGCCAGTACAGGACAGGGGGCGGGCGCTGAAGCTTTCTTT. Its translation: CASTGQGAGAEAFF.

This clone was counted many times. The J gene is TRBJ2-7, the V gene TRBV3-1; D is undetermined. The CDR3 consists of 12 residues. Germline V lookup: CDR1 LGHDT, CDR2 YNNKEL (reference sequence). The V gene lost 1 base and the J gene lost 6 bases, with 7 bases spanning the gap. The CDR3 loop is CASSQAASEQYF. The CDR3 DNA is TGTGCCAGCAGCCAAGCAGCTAGCGAGCAGTACTTC.

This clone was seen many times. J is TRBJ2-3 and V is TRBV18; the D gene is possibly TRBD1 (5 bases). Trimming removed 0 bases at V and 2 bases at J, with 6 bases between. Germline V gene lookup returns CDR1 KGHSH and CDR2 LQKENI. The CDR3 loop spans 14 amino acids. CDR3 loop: CASSPPTVTDTQYF. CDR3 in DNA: TGTGCCAGCTCACCACCGACAGTCACAGATACGCAGTATTTT.

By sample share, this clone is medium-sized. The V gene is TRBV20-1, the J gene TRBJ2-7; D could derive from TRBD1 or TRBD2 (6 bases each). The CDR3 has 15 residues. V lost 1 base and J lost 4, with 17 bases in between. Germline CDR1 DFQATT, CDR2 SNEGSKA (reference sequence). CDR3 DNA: TGCAGTGCTAGAGGGGGGGCCCGGGGGTTTTACGAGCAGTACTTC. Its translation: CSARGGARGFYEQYF.

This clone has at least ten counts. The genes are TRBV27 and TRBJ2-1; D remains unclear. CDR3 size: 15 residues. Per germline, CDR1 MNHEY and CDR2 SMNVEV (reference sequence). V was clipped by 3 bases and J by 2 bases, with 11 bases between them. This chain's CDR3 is CASSFQARTYNEQFF. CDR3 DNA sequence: TGTGCCAGCAGTTTTCAGGCTCGTACCTACAATGAGCAGTTCTTC.

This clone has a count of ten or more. CDR3 amino acids: CATSEGTGSEKLFF. The CDR3, as DNA: TGTGCCACCAGTGAAGGGACAGGGTCCGAAAAACTGTTTTTT. The chain uses TRBV24-1 and TRBJ1-4; TRBD1 aligns across 9 bases. CDR3 length: 14 residues. The germline V gene has CDR1 KGHDR and CDR2 SFDVKD. The V and J ends lost 4 bases and 8 bases, in that order; junction bases with no gene match: 4.

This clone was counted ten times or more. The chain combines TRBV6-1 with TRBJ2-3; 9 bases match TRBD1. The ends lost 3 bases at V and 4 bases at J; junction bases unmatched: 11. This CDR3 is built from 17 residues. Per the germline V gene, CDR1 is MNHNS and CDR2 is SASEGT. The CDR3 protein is CASSDEGTGSRADTQYF. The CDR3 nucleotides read TGTGCCAGCAGTGACGAGGGGACAGGGAGTCGAGCAGATACGCAGTATTTT.

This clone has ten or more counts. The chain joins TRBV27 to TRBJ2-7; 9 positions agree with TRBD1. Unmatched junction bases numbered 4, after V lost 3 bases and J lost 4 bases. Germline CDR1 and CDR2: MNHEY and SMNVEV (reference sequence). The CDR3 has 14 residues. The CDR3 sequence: CASSFGTGSYEQYF. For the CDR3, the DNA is TGTGCCAGCAGTTTCGGGACAGGGTCATACGAGCAGTACTTC.

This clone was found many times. As DNA, the CDR3 is TGTGCCAGCAGTTACTCGAGTGGGGGCGCAGAGTACGAGCAGTACTTC. It is translated as CASSYSSGGAEYEQYF. V gene TRBV6-5 combines with J gene TRBJ2-7, with D tentatively TRBD1 (6 bases). This CDR3 is built from 16 residues. CDR1 is MNHEY, CDR2 SVGAGI, per germline. Trimming left V 0 bases short and J 4 bases short, with 16 bases between.

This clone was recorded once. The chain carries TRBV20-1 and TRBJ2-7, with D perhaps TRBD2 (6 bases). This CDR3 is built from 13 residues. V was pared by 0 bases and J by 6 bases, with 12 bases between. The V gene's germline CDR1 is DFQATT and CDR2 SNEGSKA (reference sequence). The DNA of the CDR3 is TGCAGTGCTAGAGATATCGGGGGAGCCGAGCAGTACTTC. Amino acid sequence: CSARDIGGAEQYF.

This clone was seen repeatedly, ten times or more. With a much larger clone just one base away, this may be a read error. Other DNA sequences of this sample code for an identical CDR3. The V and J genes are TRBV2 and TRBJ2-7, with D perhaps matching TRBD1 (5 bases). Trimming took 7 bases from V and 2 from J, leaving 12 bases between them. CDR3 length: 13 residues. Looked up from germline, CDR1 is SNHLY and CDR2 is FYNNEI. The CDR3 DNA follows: TGTGCCAGCATCCAGGGTAGCCCCTACGAGCAGTACTTC. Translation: CASIQGSPYEQYF. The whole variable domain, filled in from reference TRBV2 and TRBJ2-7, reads EPEVTQTPSHQVTQMGQEVILRCVPISNHLYFYWYRQILGQKVEFLVSFYNNEISEKSEIFDDQFSVERPDGSNFTLKIRSTKLEDSAMYFCASIQGSPYEQYFGPGTRLTVT.

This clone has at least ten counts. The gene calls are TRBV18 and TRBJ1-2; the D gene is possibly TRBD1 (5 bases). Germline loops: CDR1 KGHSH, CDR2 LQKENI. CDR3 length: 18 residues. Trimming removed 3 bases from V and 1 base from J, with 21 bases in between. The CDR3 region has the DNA TGTGCCAGCTCACCGAGGCAGGGTCCAGGGATTATTAACTATGGCTACACCTTC. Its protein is CASSPRQGPGIINYGYTF.

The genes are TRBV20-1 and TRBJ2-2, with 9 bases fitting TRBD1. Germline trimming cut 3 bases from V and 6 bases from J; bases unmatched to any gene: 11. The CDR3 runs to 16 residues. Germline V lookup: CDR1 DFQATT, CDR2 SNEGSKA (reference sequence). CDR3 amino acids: CSARRQGVLYAGELFF. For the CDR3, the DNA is TGCAGTGCTAGGAGACAGGGGGTTCTCTACGCCGGGGAGCTGTTTTTT.